The 7 T cell receptor beta chains presented below share a single source sample, sequenced in a study of shared clonotypes between healthy human individuals. Naive CD8 cells lacked CD45RO, underwent positive selection for CCR7 and left out terminally differentiated effector memory CD45RA+ cells. Sequencing used immunoSEQ multiplex PCR; TCRdb keeps in-frame clones, though not all of them. The sample lists about 2.2 million clones; more than 85% were seen once. Sequencing used naive CD8+ T cells from PBMCs. The receptors shown here come from a man aged 18-30 years in good health. Some clones in this sample may be carry-over from other donors' samples.

The chain combines TRBV28 with TRBJ2-3; 7 bases align to TRBD2. Germline trimming cut 6 bases from V and 2 bases from J; bases unmatched to any gene: 17. The CDR3 extends over 18 amino acids. Looked up from germline, CDR1 is MDHEN and CDR2 is SYDVKM. The CDR3 DNA sequence: TGTGCCAGCAGAACCCGGGACTACACCTTTACGGTCACAGATACGCAGTATTTT. Translation: CASRTRDYTFTVTDTQYF.

The chain is built from TRBV11-2 and TRBJ1-1; D is possibly TRBD1 (5 bases). Germline V CDR1 and CDR2: SGHAT, FQNNGV. There are 17 residues in the CDR3. V was pared by 2 bases and J by 0 bases, with 16 bases between. CDR3 sequence (DNA): TGTGCCAGCAGCTTAACGGGACGGCTGCGTATGAACACTGAAGCTTTCTTT. It translates to CASSLTGRLRMNTEAFF.

This clone appeared a single time. The sample holds other DNA sequences that translate to the same CDR3. The chain has TRBV18 and TRBJ2-7; 9 bases fit TRBD1. The CDR3 totals 15 residues. After removal of 3 bases from V and 4 bases from J, the junction contained 7 bases not matched to a gene. Germline V gives CDR1 KGHSH, CDR2 LQKENI. In DNA form, the CDR3 reads TGTGCCAGCTCACCTCCGGGACAGGGCTTGTACGAGCAGTACTTC. Translated, it gives CASSPPGQGLYEQYF. Drawing the rest from reference TRBV18 and TRBJ2-7, the complete variable domain is NAGVMQNPRHLVRRRGQEARLRCSPMKGHSHVYWYRQLPEEGLKFMVYLQKENIIDESGMPKERFSAEFPKEGPSILRIQQVVRGDSAAYFCASSPPGQGLYEQYFGPGTRLTVT.

This clone was seen just once. V and J are TRBV30 and TRBJ2-1, with TRBD1 as a possible D gene (6 bases). V lost 0 bases to trimming and J lost 4 bases, with 7 bases between them. CDR1 GTSNPN and CDR2 SVGIG come from the germline V gene (reference sequence). The CDR3 extends over 13 amino acids. CDR3 DNA: TGTGCCTGGAGTGTACAGGGTTACAATGAGCAGTTCTTC. This translates into CAWSVQGYNEQFF.

The DNA of the CDR3 is TGTGCCAGCGGACAGCTAAGCTACGAGCAGTACTTC. Translation gives CASGQLSYEQYF. V usage is TRBV5-8 and J usage is TRBJ2-7; possibly TRBD1 for D (6 bases). The CDR3 has 12 amino acids. From germline, CDR1 is SGHTS and CDR2 YDEGEE. V was clipped by 7 bases and J by 3 bases, with 11 bases between them.

This clone has a single count. The DNA for the CDR3 is TGTGCCAGCAGTTACTCGCTACAGAACACCGGGGAGCTGTTTTTT. Its translation: CASSYSLQNTGELFF. The chain combines TRBV6-5 with TRBJ2-2, with D unresolved. There are 15 residues in the CDR3. Germline V lookup: CDR1 MNHEY, CDR2 SVGAGI. V lost 0 bases and J lost 1, with 6 bases in between.

This sequence joins TRBV29-1 and TRBJ2-3; no definite D call. This CDR3 is 11 amino acids long. Germline loops: CDR1 SQVTM, CDR2 ANQGSEA. The V end lost 7 bases, the J end lost 3 bases, and 8 bases lay between the germline ends. CDR3 nucleotides: TGCAGCGCTCGGTGGACAGATACGCAGTATTTT. Protein sequence: CSARWTDTQYF.